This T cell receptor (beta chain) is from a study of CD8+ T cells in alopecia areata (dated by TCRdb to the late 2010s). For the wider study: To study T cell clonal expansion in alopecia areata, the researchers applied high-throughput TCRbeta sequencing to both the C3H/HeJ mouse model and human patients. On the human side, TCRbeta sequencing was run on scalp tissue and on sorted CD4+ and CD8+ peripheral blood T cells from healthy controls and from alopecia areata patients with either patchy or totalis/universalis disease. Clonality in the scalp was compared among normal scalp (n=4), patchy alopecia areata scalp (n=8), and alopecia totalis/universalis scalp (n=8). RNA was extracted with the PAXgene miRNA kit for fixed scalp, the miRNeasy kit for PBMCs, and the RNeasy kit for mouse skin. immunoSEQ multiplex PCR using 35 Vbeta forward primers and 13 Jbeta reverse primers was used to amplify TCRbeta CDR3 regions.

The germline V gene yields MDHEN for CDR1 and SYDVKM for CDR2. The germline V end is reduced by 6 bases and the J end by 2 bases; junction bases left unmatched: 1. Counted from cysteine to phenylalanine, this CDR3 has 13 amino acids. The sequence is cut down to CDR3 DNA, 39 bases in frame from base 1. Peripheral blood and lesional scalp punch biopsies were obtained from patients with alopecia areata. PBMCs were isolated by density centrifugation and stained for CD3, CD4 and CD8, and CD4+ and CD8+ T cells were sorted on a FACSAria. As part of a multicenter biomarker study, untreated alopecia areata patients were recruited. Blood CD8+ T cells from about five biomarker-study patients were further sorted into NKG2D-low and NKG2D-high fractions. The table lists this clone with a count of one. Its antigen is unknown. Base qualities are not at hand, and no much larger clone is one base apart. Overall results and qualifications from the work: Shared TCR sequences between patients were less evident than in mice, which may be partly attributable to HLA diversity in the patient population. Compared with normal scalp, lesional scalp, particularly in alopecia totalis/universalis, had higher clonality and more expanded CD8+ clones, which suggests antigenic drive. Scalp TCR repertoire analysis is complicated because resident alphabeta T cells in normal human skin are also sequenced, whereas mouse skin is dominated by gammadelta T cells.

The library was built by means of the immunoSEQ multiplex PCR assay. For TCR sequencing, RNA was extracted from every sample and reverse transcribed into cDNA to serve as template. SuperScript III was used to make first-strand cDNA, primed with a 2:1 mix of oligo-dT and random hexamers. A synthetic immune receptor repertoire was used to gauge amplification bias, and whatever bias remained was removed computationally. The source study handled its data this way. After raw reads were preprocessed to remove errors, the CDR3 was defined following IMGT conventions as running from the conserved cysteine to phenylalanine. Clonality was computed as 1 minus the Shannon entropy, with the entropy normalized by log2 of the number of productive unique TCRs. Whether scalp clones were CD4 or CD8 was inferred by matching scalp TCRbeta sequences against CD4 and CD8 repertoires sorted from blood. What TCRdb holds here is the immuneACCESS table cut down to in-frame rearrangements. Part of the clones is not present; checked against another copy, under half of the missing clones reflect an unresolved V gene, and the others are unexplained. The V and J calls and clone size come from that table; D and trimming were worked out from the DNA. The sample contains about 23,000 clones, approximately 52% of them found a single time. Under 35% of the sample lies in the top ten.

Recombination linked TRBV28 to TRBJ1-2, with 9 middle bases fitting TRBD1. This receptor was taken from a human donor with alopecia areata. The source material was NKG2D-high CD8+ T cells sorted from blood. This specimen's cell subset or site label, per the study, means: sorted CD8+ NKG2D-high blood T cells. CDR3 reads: CASSGTGNYGYTF. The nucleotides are TGTGCCAGCAGCGGGACAGGGAACTATGGCTACACCTTC.